The 25 T cell receptor beta chains presented below share a single source sample, sequenced in a study of response to subunit inactivated influenza vaccine (dated by TCRdb to the late 2010s). Library preparation used RT-PCR. Sequencer: Illumina HiSeq 2500. Starting from the raw public reads, TCRdb applied fastp trimming at Q25, assembled clones with MiXCR and retained in-frame beta chains. A single entry per CDR3 protein holds the most common genes and DNA from its merged rows. For this sample there are about 650,000 distinct CDR3 sequences; around 16% appear just once. The ten largest account for 9.5% to 13% of the sample. The specimen comprised PBMCs from blood, sampled roughly 12 days after vaccination. All receptors come from a man aged 45 to 65 who received an inactivated influenza vaccine. Donor details come from another sample of the same person, matched by shared clones.

The chain employs TRBV7-9 and TRBJ2-7; D is ambiguous. V lost 0 bases and J 4 bases, leaving 7 bases between the germline ends. The CDR3 sequence is 13 residues long. Germline assignment: CDR1 SEHNR and CDR2 FQNEAQ (reference sequence). This CDR3 reads CASSLALEYEQYF. The CDR3 nucleotides are TGTGCCAGCAGCTTAGCTCTCGAGTACGAGCAGTACTTC.

This clonotype was detected a few times. The genes are TRBV4-2 and TRBJ2-5, with 8 bases that match TRBD2. The V gene's germline CDR1 is LGHNA and CDR2 YNFKEQ. V shed 0 bases, J shed 13 bases, and the junction held 7 bases outside the gene matches. This CDR3 contains 13 residues. DNA of the CDR3: TGTGCCAGCAGCCAAGATATGGCGGGGGGCCGGTACTTC. This sequence encodes CASSQDMAGGRYF.

This clonotype was counted many times. The chain recombines TRBV7-2 with TRBJ2-3; D uncertain. Germline values: CDR1 SGHTA, CDR2 FQGNSA. The CDR3 is 13 amino acids. Trimming removed 1 base from V and 4 bases from J, with 6 bases in between. In DNA form, the CDR3 reads TGTGCCAGCAGCTTAGTAGGCCCAGATACGCAGTATTTT. The encoded protein is CASSLVGPDTQYF.

The chain combines TRBV20-1 with TRBJ2-7, with 10 bases matching TRBD2. The junction had 3 bases not matched to a gene; V was cut back by 1 base and J by 6 bases. Germline CDR1 DFQATT, CDR2 SNEGSKA (reference sequence). This CDR3 has 13 residues. For the CDR3, the DNA is TGCAGTGCTAGAGGTAGCGGGAGGATCGAGCAGTACTTC. This sequence encodes CSARGSGRIEQYF.

This clonotype was seen many times. Germline and junction disagree at one end, which may indicate a read error. J is TRBJ2-1 and V is TRBV7-2; 8 bases line up with TRBD2. This CDR3 is built from 15 residues. CDR1 is SGHTA, CDR2 FQGNSA, per germline. The CDR3, as DNA: TGTGCCAGCAGATTAGCGGGACGCTCCTACAATGAGCAGTTCTTC. Amino acids: CASRLAGRSYNEQFF.

V usage is TRBV6-1 and J usage is TRBJ2-1; TRBD1 is a possible D gene (5 bases). This CDR3 has 15 residues. Germline loops: CDR1 MNHNS, CDR2 SASEGT. The V and J ends lost 2 bases and 6 bases respectively, with 14 bases between them. CDR3 in amino acids: CASSENQGGFNEQFF. CDR3 sequence (DNA): TGTGCCAGCAGTGAAAACCAGGGTGGATTCAATGAGCAGTTCTTC.

This clonotype was seen only a few times. The genes are TRBV3-1 and TRBJ2-4, with TRBD2 matching over 8 bases. Germline values: CDR1 LGHDT, CDR2 YNNKEL (reference sequence). V lost 5 bases, J lost 4 bases, and 7 bases stayed unmatched. This CDR3 has 15 amino acids. The CDR3 nucleotides read TGTGCCAGCAGCAACACCGGGACTAGAAAAAACATTCAGTACTTC. Amino acids: CASSNTGTRKNIQYF.

This clonotype was seen repeatedly, ten times or more. The chain employs TRBV24-1 and TRBJ2-5; weak D call: TRBD1 (6 bases). Between the trimmed V and J ends, which lost 3 bases and 1 base, there was a span of 14 bases. CDR3 length: 16 residues. Germline CDR1 KGHDR, CDR2 SFDVKD. CDR3 sequence: CATSDGAGAFQETQYF. In DNA form, the CDR3 reads TGTGCCACCAGTGATGGGGCAGGGGCTTTCCAAGAGACCCAGTACTTC.

V is TRBV7-9 and J is TRBJ2-3, with a possible D match to TRBD1 (6 bases). V dropped 1 base and J dropped 3 bases, with 11 bases sitting between them. CDR1 and CDR2 (germline): SEHNR, FQNEAQ (reference sequence). There are 15 residues in the CDR3. The CDR3 sequence: CASSLGRTETDTQYF. The CDR3 DNA is TGTGCCAGCAGCTTAGGGCGGACAGAGACAGATACGCAGTATTTT. Supplemented by reference TRBV7-9 and TRBJ2-3, the full variable domain reads DTGVSQNPRHKITKRGQNVTFRCDPISEHNRLYWYRQTLGQGPEFLTYFQNEAQLEKSRLLSDRFSAERPKGSFSTLEIQRTEQGDSAMYLCASSLGRTETDTQYFGPGTRLTVL.

The rearrangement links TRBV7-2 to TRBJ2-5; tentative D call: TRBD2 (6 bases). V was pared by 3 bases and J by 3 bases, with 14 bases between. The CDR3 covers 15 residues. Germline lookup yields CDR1 SGHTA and CDR2 FQGNSA. The chain's CDR3 is CASSFAAGLKETQYF. CDR3 in DNA: TGTGCCAGCAGCTTCGCGGCGGGGTTAAAAGAGACCCAGTACTTC. The entire variable domain, with the rest obtained from reference TRBV7-2 and TRBJ2-5, is as follows: GAGVSQSPSNKVTEKGKDVELRCDPISGHTALYWYRQSLGQGLEFLIYFQGNSAPDKSGLPSDRFSAERTGGSVSTLTIQRTQQEDSAVYLCASSFAAGLKETQYFGPGTRLLVL.

DNA of the CDR3: TGCAGTGCTAGACCCTGGGGACAGGGGGTTTATTACGAGCAGTACTTC. As protein: CSARPWGQGVYYEQYF. This chain uses TRBV20-1 with TRBJ2-7; 11 bases are a match to TRBD1. Trimming removed 2 bases from V and 4 bases from J; junction bases left unmatched: 10. Germline V CDR1 and CDR2: DFQATT, SNEGSKA (reference sequence). This CDR3 spans 16 amino acids.

The table lists this clonotype with many counts. The chain joins TRBV28 to TRBJ1-2, with a weak D call TRBD1 (6 bases). Looked up from germline, CDR1 is MDHEN and CDR2 is SYDVKM. V lost 7 bases and J lost 2, with 23 bases in between. The CDR3 is 17 residues long. The CDR3 sequence is CASTSADSFGLNYGYTF. Written as DNA, the CDR3 is TGTGCCAGCACCTCCGCGGACAGCTTTGGCCTGAACTATGGCTACACCTTC.

This clonotype was counted at least ten times. CDR3 bases: TGTGCCAGCAGTGAATTAGGGAAGAACAATGAGCAGTTCTTC. Its translation: CASSELGKNNEQFF. The genes are TRBV6-1 and TRBJ2-1; no reliable D call. The CDR3 covers 14 residues. The germline V and J ends were trimmed by 2 bases and 5 bases, with 10 bases remaining between them. Germline V lookup: CDR1 MNHNS, CDR2 SASEGT.

This clonotype appeared a few times. The CDR3 sequence is CASSPLGINYGYTF. The CDR3 bases are TGCGCCAGCAGCCCTCTCGGGATTAACTATGGCTACACCTTC. The chain uses TRBV4-3 and TRBJ1-2; D is ambiguous. The CDR3 loop spans 14 amino acids. The ends were cut back, 4 bases at V and 1 base at J, with 10 bases in the middle. Germline V gene lookup returns CDR1 LGHNA and CDR2 YSLEER.

V and J are TRBV7-2 and TRBJ2-7; the D gene is possibly TRBD1 (5 bases). Looked up from germline, CDR1 is SGHTA and CDR2 is FQGNSA. V lost 1 base and J 7 bases, leaving 14 bases between the germline ends. The CDR3 runs 14 residues. The CDR3 here is CASSLEAGWGEQYF. DNA for the CDR3: TGTGCCAGCAGCTTAGAGGCAGGGTGGGGAGAGCAGTACTTC.

This clonotype was found a few times. V is TRBV7-9 and J is TRBJ2-5; 7 nucleotides agree with TRBD2. CDR3 length equals 16 residues. Per the germline V gene, CDR1 is SEHNR and CDR2 is FQNEAQ (reference sequence). V was pared by 1 base and J by 3 bases, with 8 bases of the junction left unmatched. The DNA for the CDR3 is TGTGCCAGCAGCTTAGACCACGGGGGGATTGAAGAGACCCAGTACTTC. Translating it yields CASSLDHGGIEETQYF.

The gene calls are TRBV7-2 and TRBJ1-1; D remains unclear. CDR3 length equals 15 residues. Germline values: CDR1 SGHTA, CDR2 FQGNSA. With 3 bases removed from V and 1 base from J, the gap between germline ends came to 12 bases. The CDR3 sequence is CASSLGRRANTEAFF. CDR3 DNA: TGTGCCAGCAGCTTGGGAAGGAGAGCGAACACTGAAGCTTTCTTT.

This sequence joins TRBV5-1 and TRBJ1-2, with a possible D match to TRBD1 (5 bases). CDR3 length equals 13 residues. Trimming took off 4 bases at V and 8 bases at J, with 15 bases between the two ends. The germline CDR1 and CDR2 sequences are SGHRS and YFSETQ. The CDR3 spells CASSPGGWDGYTF. CDR3 in DNA: TGCGCCAGCAGCCCGGGAGGGTGGGACGGCTACACCTTC.

This clonotype occurred many times. The V call is TRBV7-2, the J call TRBJ2-7; maybe TRBD1 (6 bases). The germline V gene encodes CDR1 SGHTA and CDR2 FQGNSA. Trimming took off 1 base at V and 2 bases at J, with 9 bases between the two ends. The CDR3 extends over 14 amino acids. The CDR3 DNA reads TGTGCCAGCAGCTTAGTGGCAGGGGCCTACGAGCAGTACTTC. It specifies CASSLVAGAYEQYF.

The J gene is TRBJ2-3, the V gene TRBV6-1; D may be TRBD2 (6 bases). The germline V gene encodes CDR1 MNHNS and CDR2 SASEGT. This CDR3 has 15 amino acids. V dropped 4 bases and J dropped 11 bases, with 22 bases sitting between them. The DNA for the CDR3 is TGTGCCAGCAGTGCCGACTTTGGACTACCTGAGAAGCAGTATTTT. It encodes CASSADFGLPEKQYF.

The rearrangement links TRBV24-1 to TRBJ2-2; perhaps TRBD2 as D (6 bases). The CDR3 loop spans 18 amino acids. CDR1 and CDR2 (germline): KGHDR, SFDVKD. V was pared by 2 bases and J by 7 bases, with 22 bases between. Written as DNA, the CDR3 is TGTGCCACCAGTGATTCCGGACAAGCTAGCGACGGTGGCGGGGAGCTGTTTTTT. Amino acid sequence: CATSDSGQASDGGGELFF.

This clonotype was counted between two and nine times. The chain joins TRBV28 to TRBJ2-5, with 8 bases lining up with TRBD1. Germline values: CDR1 MDHEN, CDR2 SYDVKM. CDR3 length: 16 residues. Losses at the gene ends were 1 base for V and 5 bases for J; bases not matched to a gene: 9. The CDR3 nucleotides read TGTGCCAGCAGTTTATCTCCAGGGGGCGCGGGGGAGACCCAGTACTTC. Amino acid sequence: CASSLSPGGAGETQYF. Looking up the rest from reference TRBV28 and TRBJ2-5 gives the full variable domain: DVKVTQSSRYLVKRTGEKVFLECVQDMDHENMFWYRQDPGLGLRLIYFSYDVKMKEKGDIPEGYSVSREKKERFSLILESASTNQTSMYLCASSLSPGGAGETQYFGPGTRLLVL.

The chain links TRBV24-1 to TRBJ2-7, with 7 bases lining up with TRBD2. Germline V gene data show CDR1 as KGHDR and CDR2 as SFDVKD. The CDR3 runs 15 residues. J was trimmed by 5 bases and V by 2 bases; bases with no gene match: 8. In DNA, the CDR3 is TGTGCCACCAGTGATTCCAAGCGGGACCCCCACGAGCAGTACTTC. The encoded protein is CATSDSKRDPHEQYF.

V is TRBV7-9 and J is TRBJ1-1; D remains unclear. Per germline, CDR1 SEHNR and CDR2 FQNEAQ (reference sequence). Between the trimmed V and J ends, which lost 2 bases and 0 bases, there was a span of 7 bases. The CDR3 contains 14 residues. CDR3 sequence reads: CASSLYGVNTEAFF. The CDR3 DNA reads TGTGCCAGCAGCTTATACGGTGTGAACACTGAAGCTTTCTTT.

This clonotype was observed a handful of times. The chain combines TRBV20-1 with TRBJ2-7; either TRBD1 or TRBD2 may fit D (5 bases each). The CDR3 is made up of 15 amino acids. CDR1 is DFQATT and CDR2 is SNEGSKA in the germline V gene (reference sequence). Trimming removed 1 base from V and 0 bases from J, with 13 bases in between. CDR3 loop: CSARGTEGPSYEQYF. CDR3 bases: TGCAGTGCTAGAGGTACCGAGGGACCCTCCTACGAGCAGTACTTC.